This T cell receptor beta chain was retrieved from a study of T cells in Graves' hyperthyroidism and ophthalmopathy (dated by TCRdb to between 2018 and 2020). Concerning the study at large: Peripheral blood samples were taken at the time of initial diagnosis, prior to any treatment. A discovery cohort of fewer than 110 patients, 43 with Graves' ophthalmopathy and 57 with stable Graves' hyperthyroidism, was used to find distinguishing TCR V-J signatures. Prospective prediction of ophthalmopathy was tested in an independent validation cohort consisting of roughly 20 hyperthyroidism patients and some 16 patients who later progressed to ophthalmopathy. For training and testing, the 100 or so patients in the discovery cohort were randomly divided in a 7:3 ratio. Thyroid tissue and blood T-cell repertoires from over 5 Graves' hyperthyroidism patients were also compared in the study. After sampling, hyperthyroidism patients received methimazole starting at 30 mg daily, and ophthalmopathy patients received high-dose intravenous methylprednisolone. The paper describes TCR Vbeta CDR3 sequencing of 120 to 150 peripheral blood samples, made up of 43 ophthalmopathy patients, around 73 hyperthyroidism patients and 17 progressor patients. What the work shows at the level of the full study, not this receptor alone: In validation, the model predicted progression to ophthalmopathy with over 65% sensitivity and about 73% specificity, a median of around six months before onset. No statistical method was used to set the sample size in advance, and investigators knew the group allocation. Ophthalmopathy was separated from stable hyperthyroidism by a 13 V-J signature model, with 85% to 90% sensitivity and approximately 81% specificity obtained in cross-validation and 80%/75% obtained in testing. Most expanded thyroid clonotypes (frequency above 0.001) were also detected in blood, a finding suggesting that blood repertoires may reflect thyroid immune responses.

TCR beta CDR3 regions were amplified from RNA transcripts. The first round of RT-PCR for the TCR CDR3 was performed with the HTBI primer set and the Qiagen OneStep RT-PCR kit. A second multiplex PCR round built the libraries, followed by size selection and purification. The libraries were sequenced on an Illumina HiSeq2000 using paired-end 100 bp reads. Per the source publication's procedure: SOAPnuke was used to process the raw data, with reads discarded if the reads contained adapters or uncalled bases, had a mean Phred below 15, or lacked an exact constant-primer or identifier match. COPE v1.2.5 was used to merge high-quality paired reads, and clonotypes were defined as unique nucleotide sequences. MiTCR v1.1 was used to align the clonotypes against IMGT TRBV, TRBD and TRBJ reference segments. Analysis was restricted to V-J combinations with a frequency above 0.0001, which covered roughly 99% of repertoires. The TCS score was defined as the ratio of F50 (clonal expansion) to E x V (chaos), calculated using BLOSUM62-based TCRdist between CDR3 peptides within each V-J. Welch's t-statistics and random forest reduced fewer than 550 V-J features to roughly 13, which were used in a naive Bayes classifier (R e1071). Using fastp trimming at Q25 and MiXCR clonotype assembly, TCRdb reanalyzed the public sequencing data and kept in-frame beta chains. Rows with a matching CDR3 protein are joined into one entry that keeps the most common DNA and genes. These V and J calls originate from TCRdb's pipeline instead of the authors' own analysis. Counted in this sample were 310,000 or so distinct CDR3 sequences; 15% to 20% of them appeared once. The ten largest clonotypes hold about 51% of the sample.

Moderately to severely active disease, a Clinical Activity Score of at least 3, a NOSPECS grade of at least 4, and a duration under 3 months were present in ophthalmopathy patients. The study excluded patients with uncontrolled infections, other autoimmune diseases, pregnancy or lactation. Diagnoses were established on the basis of clinical symptoms, serum thyroxine and TRAb, thyroid ultrasound, and orbital computed tomography. PBMCs were isolated from about 9 ml of fresh peripheral blood by Ficoll-Paque density gradient centrifugation. Total RNA was extracted with Trizol reagent, and quality was checked on an Agilent 2100 Bioanalyzer. This clonotype was counted between two and nine times. This clone's antigen is unknown. No base qualities exist here, and no much larger clone lies one base off it. The CDR1 and CDR2 encoded by the germline V gene are SGHDT and YYEEEE. The V end gives up 0 bases and the J end 7 bases, leaving 11 bases in the junction not matched to a gene. The CDR3 holds 16 amino acids from the cysteine to the phenylalanine. Of all the DNA, just the CDR3 is kept, 48 bases in frame from base 1.

Rearrangement joined TRBV5-6 to TRBJ1-2; the junction holds 8 bases that match TRBD1. The sample comprised blood. The sequence was collected from a woman aged 55 to 70 with Graves' ophthalmopathy. The DNA sequence is TGTGCCAGCAGCTTGGAGAGTTGGACAGGGAATACTGGCTACACCTTC. Its protein is CASSLESWTGNTGYTF.